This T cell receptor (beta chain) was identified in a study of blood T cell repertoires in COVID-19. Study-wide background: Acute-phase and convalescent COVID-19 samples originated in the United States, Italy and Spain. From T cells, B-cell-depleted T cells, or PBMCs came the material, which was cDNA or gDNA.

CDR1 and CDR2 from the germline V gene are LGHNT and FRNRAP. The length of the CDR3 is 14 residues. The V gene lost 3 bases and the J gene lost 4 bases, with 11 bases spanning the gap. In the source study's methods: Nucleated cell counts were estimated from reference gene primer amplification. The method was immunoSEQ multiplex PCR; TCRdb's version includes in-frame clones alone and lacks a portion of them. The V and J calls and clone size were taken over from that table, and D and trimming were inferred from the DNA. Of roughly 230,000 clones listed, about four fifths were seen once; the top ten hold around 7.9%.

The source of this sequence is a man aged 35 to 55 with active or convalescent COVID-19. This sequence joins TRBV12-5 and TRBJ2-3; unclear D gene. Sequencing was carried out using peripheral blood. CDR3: CASGFDGSADTQYF. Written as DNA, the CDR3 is TGTGCTAGTGGTTTTGATGGTTCGGCAGATACGCAGTATTTT.